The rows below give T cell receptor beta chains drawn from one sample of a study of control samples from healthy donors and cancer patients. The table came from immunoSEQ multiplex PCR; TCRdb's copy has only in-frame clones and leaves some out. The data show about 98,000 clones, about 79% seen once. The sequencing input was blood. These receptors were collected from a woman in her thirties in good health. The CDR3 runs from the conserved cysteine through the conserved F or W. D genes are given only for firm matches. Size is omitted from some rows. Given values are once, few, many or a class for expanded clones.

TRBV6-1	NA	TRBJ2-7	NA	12	TGTGCCAGCAGTGAAGGGAGGGTTCGGGGATACTTC	CASSEGRVRGYF
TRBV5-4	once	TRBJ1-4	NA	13	TGTGCCAGCAGCTTGGGTATGGAGGAAAAACTGTTTTTT	CASSLGMEEKLFF
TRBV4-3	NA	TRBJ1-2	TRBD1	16	TGCGCCAGCAGCCAAGATCCCCCTACAGGGGGCGAGGGCTACACCTTC	CASSQDPPTGGEGYTF
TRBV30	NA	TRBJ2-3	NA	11	TGTGCCTGGAGTTCAACAGATACGCAGTATTTT	CAWSSTDTQYF
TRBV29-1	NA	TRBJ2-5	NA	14	TGCAGCGTCGCTATGACATTCAGGAGGGAGACCCAGTACTTC	CSVAMTFRRETQYF
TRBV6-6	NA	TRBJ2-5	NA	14	TGTGCCAGCAGTTTACAGTCAGGCCAAGAGACCCAGTACTTC	CASSLQSGQETQYF
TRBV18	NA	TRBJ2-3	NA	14	TGTGCCAGCTCCACCGGGACGGTCACAGATACGCAGTATTTT	CASSTGTVTDTQYF
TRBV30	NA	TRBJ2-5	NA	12	TGTGCCTGGAGTCCACTAGGAGAGACCCAGTACTTC	CAWSPLGETQYF
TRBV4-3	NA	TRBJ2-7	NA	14	TGCGCCAGCAGCCAAGAGACACACGACTACGAGCAGTACTTC	CASSQETHDYEQYF
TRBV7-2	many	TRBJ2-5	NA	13	TGTGCCAGCAGCTTCAAAGGGGGAGAGACCCAGTACTTC	CASSFKGGETQYF